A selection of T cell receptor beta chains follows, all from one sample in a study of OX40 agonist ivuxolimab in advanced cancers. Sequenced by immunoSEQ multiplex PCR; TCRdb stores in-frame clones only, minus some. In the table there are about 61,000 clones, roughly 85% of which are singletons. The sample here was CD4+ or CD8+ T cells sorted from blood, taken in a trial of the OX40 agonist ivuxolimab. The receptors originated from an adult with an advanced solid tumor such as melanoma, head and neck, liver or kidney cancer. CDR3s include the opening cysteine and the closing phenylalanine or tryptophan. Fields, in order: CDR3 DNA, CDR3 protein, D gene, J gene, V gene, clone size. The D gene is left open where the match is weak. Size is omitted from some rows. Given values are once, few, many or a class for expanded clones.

cdr3_nt: TGCGCCAGCAGCCAAGATGCTCGGGAGGGGTACAATGAGCAGTTCTTC; cdr3_aa: CASSQDAREGYNEQFF; d_call: TRBD2; j_call: TRBJ2-1; v_call: TRBV4-1; clone_size: -
cdr3_nt: TGTGCCAGCAGTGAACCCACAGGGGCAACCCTCAATGAGCAGTTCTTC; cdr3_aa: CASSEPTGATLNEQFF; d_call: TRBD1; j_call: TRBJ2-1; v_call: TRBV25-1; clone_size: -
cdr3_nt: TGTGCCAGCAGCTTCTTAGGGATTTACAATGAGCAGTTCTTC; cdr3_aa: CASSFLGIYNEQFF; d_call: -; j_call: TRBJ2-1; v_call: TRBV7-2; clone_size: -
cdr3_nt: TGTGCCAGCAGTTCTGAATTTATACAGGGAACCGAGCAGTACTTC; cdr3_aa: CASSSEFIQGTEQYF; d_call: -; j_call: TRBJ2-7; v_call: TRBV28; clone_size: -
cdr3_nt: TGTGCCAGCAGCTTATCCTCCTACGAGCAGTACTTC; cdr3_aa: CASSLSSYEQYF; d_call: -; j_call: TRBJ2-7; v_call: TRBV7-3; clone_size: -
cdr3_nt: TGCGCCAGCAGCCAAGCCGAAGGAGGGTTAAATAATTCACCCCTCCACTTT; cdr3_aa: CASSQAEGGLNNSPLHF; d_call: -; j_call: TRBJ1-6; v_call: TRBV4-3; clone_size: -
cdr3_nt: TGTGCCAGCAGTGAAGGAGGCGGATACAATGAGCAGTTCTTC; cdr3_aa: CASSEGGGYNEQFF; d_call: -; j_call: TRBJ2-1; v_call: TRBV6-1; clone_size: -
cdr3_nt: TGTGCCTGCAGACAGGGGGCTTCCTATAATTCACCCCTCCACTTT; cdr3_aa: CACRQGASYNSPLHF; d_call: TRBD1; j_call: TRBJ1-6; v_call: TRBV30; clone_size: -
cdr3_nt: TGTGCCAGCAGCTTGGGGGGGAGTGGGCAAGAGACCCAGTACTTC; cdr3_aa: CASSLGGSGQETQYF; d_call: -; j_call: TRBJ2-5; v_call: TRBV5-4; clone_size: few
cdr3_nt: TGCGCCAGCAGCCAAGAGTGGTCCAGCGGGAGGGCCGCCGTGGTAGATACGCAGTATTTT; cdr3_aa: CASSQEWSSGRAAVVDTQYF; d_call: TRBD2; j_call: TRBJ2-3; v_call: TRBV4-1; clone_size: -
cdr3_nt: TGTGCCAGCAGCGCCCTGTCCAGGGAGCCCTCCTACAATGAGCAGTTCTTC; cdr3_aa: CASSALSREPSYNEQFF; d_call: -; j_call: TRBJ2-1; v_call: TRBV11-3; clone_size: -
cdr3_nt: TGTGCCACCAGCAGATTTTCCGGGGCCACTGAAGCTTTCTTT; cdr3_aa: CATSRFSGATEAFF; d_call: -; j_call: TRBJ1-1; v_call: TRBV15; clone_size: -
cdr3_nt: TGTGCCAGCAGCTTAATGAGGAATAATGAAAAACTGTTTTTT; cdr3_aa: CASSLMRNNEKLFF; d_call: -; j_call: TRBJ1-4; v_call: TRBV7-9; clone_size: few
cdr3_nt: TGTGCCAGCAGCCCCGGCTGGACAGGGGATGGGGAGACCCAGTACTTC; cdr3_aa: CASSPGWTGDGETQYF; d_call: TRBD1; j_call: TRBJ2-5; v_call: TRBV11-3; clone_size: -
cdr3_nt: TGTGCCAGCAGCTTAGCCCCCGGAGGGACTGGAAACACCATATATTTT; cdr3_aa: CASSLAPGGTGNTIYF; d_call: -; j_call: TRBJ1-3; v_call: TRBV11-2; clone_size: -
cdr3_nt: TGTGCCAGCAGCTCCGTCCTGGGGGCTAGCGAGGGAGATGAGCAGTTCTTC; cdr3_aa: CASSSVLGASEGDEQFF; d_call: -; j_call: TRBJ2-1; v_call: TRBV11-1; clone_size: -
cdr3_nt: TGTGCCAGCGAGCCCGCAGGTAGCTCCTACAATGAGCAGTTCTTC; cdr3_aa: CASEPAGSSYNEQFF; d_call: -; j_call: TRBJ2-1; v_call: TRBV18; clone_size: -
cdr3_nt: TGTGCCAGCAGTTTCGCAGGGCTAGGCGGGGAGCTGTTTTTT; cdr3_aa: CASSFAGLGGELFF; d_call: -; j_call: TRBJ2-2; v_call: TRBV27; clone_size: -
cdr3_nt: TGTGCCAGCAGTTTACCCCAGGGTCTGGGACAAGAGACCCAGTACTTC; cdr3_aa: CASSLPQGLGQETQYF; d_call: -; j_call: TRBJ2-5; v_call: TRBV28; clone_size: -
cdr3_nt: TGTGCCACCGGACGGGACCTCAACTACGAGCAGTACTTC; cdr3_aa: CATGRDLNYEQYF; d_call: -; j_call: TRBJ2-7; v_call: TRBV27; clone_size: once
cdr3_nt: TGCGCCAGCCGAAAGCCGGGACAGGGGTCGGGCATTCAGTACTTC; cdr3_aa: CASRKPGQGSGIQYF; d_call: TRBD1; j_call: TRBJ2-4; v_call: TRBV23-1; clone_size: -
cdr3_nt: TGTGCCAGCAGCTTAGGGGGCAGATTAGGCTACACCTTC; cdr3_aa: CASSLGGRLGYTF; d_call: -; j_call: TRBJ1-2; v_call: TRBV7-2; clone_size: -
cdr3_nt: TGTGCCAGCAGCTATTCGACTAGCGGTCAGTACGAGCAGTACTTC; cdr3_aa: CASSYSTSGQYEQYF; d_call: TRBD2; j_call: TRBJ2-7; v_call: TRBV11-2; clone_size: -
cdr3_nt: TGTGCCAGCAGTGCCCAGGGGGGGGAGAACACTGAAGCTTTCTTT; cdr3_aa: CASSAQGGENTEAFF; d_call: TRBD1; j_call: TRBJ1-1; v_call: TRBV6-1; clone_size: -
cdr3_nt: TGTGCCAGCAGCCAAATGGTTGGGAGCTCCTACAATGAGCAGTTCTTC; cdr3_aa: CASSQMVGSSYNEQFF; d_call: -; j_call: TRBJ2-1; v_call: TRBV4-2; clone_size: -
cdr3_nt: TGTGCCAGCAGCTCCTCTAGCGGGAGCTACAATGAGCAGTTCTTC; cdr3_aa: CASSSSSGSYNEQFF; d_call: TRBD2; j_call: TRBJ2-1; v_call: TRBV7-2; clone_size: -
cdr3_nt: TGTGCCTGGAGTGTCTGGGGTCGGACCGGGGAGCTGTTTTTT; cdr3_aa: CAWSVWGRTGELFF; d_call: -; j_call: TRBJ2-2; v_call: TRBV30; clone_size: once
cdr3_nt: TGCGCCAGGGGGGGACACCGGCACCACGAGCAGTACTTC; cdr3_aa: CARGGHRHHEQYF; d_call: -; j_call: TRBJ2-7; v_call: TRBV5-1; clone_size: -
cdr3_nt: TGTGCCAGCAGCTCAGGGATGGACTATCAGCCCCAGCATTTT; cdr3_aa: CASSSGMDYQPQHF; d_call: -; j_call: TRBJ1-5; v_call: TRBV7-2; clone_size: -
cdr3_nt: TGTGCCAGCAGCTTTTGGACAGATGAGCAGTTCTTC; cdr3_aa: CASSFWTDEQFF; d_call: -; j_call: TRBJ2-1; v_call: TRBV5-4; clone_size: once
cdr3_nt: TGTGCCAGCAGCTTCTCTGGACTAGCGGGAGACGAGCAGTACTTC; cdr3_aa: CASSFSGLAGDEQYF; d_call: TRBD2; j_call: TRBJ2-7; v_call: TRBV5-4; clone_size: once
cdr3_nt: TGTGCCAGCAGTCCGCAGACAGCCAAGCTCAATGAGCAGTTCTTC; cdr3_aa: CASSPQTAKLNEQFF; d_call: -; j_call: TRBJ2-1; v_call: TRBV6-5; clone_size: -
cdr3_nt: TGTGCCAGCAGTGGCGACAGGGGGGTATCCGATACGCAGTATTTT; cdr3_aa: CASSGDRGVSDTQYF; d_call: TRBD1; j_call: TRBJ2-3; v_call: TRBV6-5; clone_size: -
cdr3_nt: TGTGCCAGCAGCCTACAAGGGACCGACTACGAGCAGTACTTC; cdr3_aa: CASSLQGTDYEQYF; d_call: -; j_call: TRBJ2-7; v_call: TRBV11-2; clone_size: -
cdr3_nt: TGTGCTATAAGTCCCCGGGCAGGGGATAGCAATCAGCCCCAGCATTTT; cdr3_aa: CAISPRAGDSNQPQHF; d_call: -; j_call: TRBJ1-5; v_call: TRBV19; clone_size: -
cdr3_nt: TGTGCCAGCAGCAAAGAGACGGGGGGGCGCGGTTGGTTTAGCACTGAAGCTTTCTTT; cdr3_aa: CASSKETGGRGWFSTEAFF; d_call: -; j_call: TRBJ1-1; v_call: TRBV21-1; clone_size: -
cdr3_nt: TGCGCCAGCAGCCAAGAGTACGGGAGGGTAACAGATACGCAGTATTTT; cdr3_aa: CASSQEYGRVTDTQYF; d_call: TRBD2; j_call: TRBJ2-3; v_call: TRBV4-1; clone_size: -
cdr3_nt: TGTGCCAGCAGCTTAGAATCGGTCACTGAAGCTTTCTTT; cdr3_aa: CASSLESVTEAFF; d_call: -; j_call: TRBJ1-1; v_call: TRBV7-9; clone_size: -
cdr3_nt: TGTGCCAGCAGCACCCCGGGACTAGATAATCCGCAGTATTTT; cdr3_aa: CASSTPGLDNPQYF; d_call: TRBD2; j_call: TRBJ2-3; v_call: TRBV5-6; clone_size: -
cdr3_nt: TGTGCCAGCTCACCCATCATGACAGGGGCGGGAGCCAAAAACATTCAGTACTTC; cdr3_aa: CASSPIMTGAGAKNIQYF; d_call: TRBD1; j_call: TRBJ2-4; v_call: TRBV18; clone_size: -
cdr3_nt: TGTGCCATCAGTGAGAGGAACACTGAAGCTTTCTTT; cdr3_aa: CAISERNTEAFF; d_call: -; j_call: TRBJ1-1; v_call: TRBV10-3; clone_size: -
cdr3_nt: TGTGCCAGCTCACCAGGGGCAGGACCGGCGCGGTCCCAGCATTTT; cdr3_aa: CASSPGAGPARSQHF; d_call: -; j_call: TRBJ1-5; v_call: TRBV18; clone_size: -
cdr3_nt: TGTGCCAGCAGCTTATCGGCGGGCCCCACAGATACGCAGTATTTT; cdr3_aa: CASSLSAGPTDTQYF; d_call: -; j_call: TRBJ2-3; v_call: TRBV7-9; clone_size: -
cdr3_nt: TGTGCCAGCAGCCGCGAAAGCGGGAGGCGGACCGGGGAGCTGTTTTTT; cdr3_aa: CASSRESGRRTGELFF; d_call: TRBD2; j_call: TRBJ2-2; v_call: TRBV7-7; clone_size: once
cdr3_nt: TGTGCCAGCAGTGGTCGACAGGGCCCTGAGCCCCAGCATTTT; cdr3_aa: CASSGRQGPEPQHF; d_call: TRBD1; j_call: TRBJ1-5; v_call: TRBV6-1; clone_size: -
cdr3_nt: TGTGCCAGCAGCCAGACTAGCGGGAGTATCTACGAGCAGTACTTC; cdr3_aa: CASSQTSGSIYEQYF; d_call: TRBD2; j_call: TRBJ2-7; v_call: TRBV11-1; clone_size: -
cdr3_nt: TGTGCCAGCAGTTACTCTCTAGCGGTGGTGGGGGAGCAGTACTTC; cdr3_aa: CASSYSLAVVGEQYF; d_call: TRBD2; j_call: TRBJ2-7; v_call: TRBV6-5; clone_size: -
cdr3_nt: TGTGCCCACGGCAGGGAGAACACTGAAGCTTTCTTT; cdr3_aa: CAHGRENTEAFF; d_call: -; j_call: TRBJ1-1; v_call: TRBV30; clone_size: -
cdr3_nt: TGTGCCAGCAGCCCCGGCGGCATTTCTGGAAACACCATATATTTT; cdr3_aa: CASSPGGISGNTIYF; d_call: -; j_call: TRBJ1-3; v_call: TRBV9; clone_size: -
cdr3_nt: TGTGCCAGCAGGCTCCAGGGGCTGACCTACGAGCAGTACTTC; cdr3_aa: CASRLQGLTYEQYF; d_call: -; j_call: TRBJ2-7; v_call: TRBV28; clone_size: -
cdr3_nt: TGTGCCAGCAGCTTATCAGGGGTAATCGGCAATGAGCAGTTCTTC; cdr3_aa: CASSLSGVIGNEQFF; d_call: -; j_call: TRBJ2-1; v_call: TRBV11-2; clone_size: -
cdr3_nt: TGTGCCACCAGCAGGCCCCTCACGGGGGGGCGGGCTAATGAAAAACTGTTTTTT; cdr3_aa: CATSRPLTGGRANEKLFF; d_call: -; j_call: TRBJ1-4; v_call: TRBV15; clone_size: -
cdr3_nt: TGTGCCAGCTCACGAACCCAAGAGACCCAGTACTTC; cdr3_aa: CASSRTQETQYF; d_call: -; j_call: TRBJ2-5; v_call: TRBV18; clone_size: -
cdr3_nt: TGTGCCAGCAGCTTACTCGCTAGCGGGTTGATATCCTACAATGAGCAGTTCTTC; cdr3_aa: CASSLLASGLISYNEQFF; d_call: TRBD2; j_call: TRBJ2-1; v_call: TRBV7-9; clone_size: -
cdr3_nt: TGCGCCAGCAGCCCCAAACTAGCGGGAGGGTCAGATACGCAGTATTTT; cdr3_aa: CASSPKLAGGSDTQYF; d_call: TRBD2; j_call: TRBJ2-3; v_call: TRBV5-1; clone_size: -
cdr3_nt: TGTGCCAGCTCACCACGGGGGAGTTTGGAAGAGCAGTACTTC; cdr3_aa: CASSPRGSLEEQYF; d_call: -; j_call: TRBJ2-7; v_call: TRBV18; clone_size: -
cdr3_nt: TGTGCCAGCAGCTTACGCGATACCTACGAGCAGTACTTC; cdr3_aa: CASSLRDTYEQYF; d_call: -; j_call: TRBJ2-7; v_call: TRBV7-9; clone_size: -
cdr3_nt: TGTGCCAGCAGCTCGGACGCCCAGGACACTGAAGCTTTCTTT; cdr3_aa: CASSSDAQDTEAFF; d_call: -; j_call: TRBJ1-1; v_call: TRBV7-2; clone_size: -
cdr3_nt: TGTGCCAGCAGTTTTTTGAGGACAGCGGTTAATGAGCAGTTCTTC; cdr3_aa: CASSFLRTAVNEQFF; d_call: -; j_call: TRBJ2-1; v_call: TRBV28; clone_size: -